This T cell receptor (beta chain) appears in the sequencing data of a study of T cell responses to AZD1222 COVID-19 vaccine. As for the study in general: Timing groups of about 4 and about 12 weeks for second doses were pooled. Study results and caveats: At baseline, just five to seven AZD1222 recipients tested seropositive. Researchers report vaccine-associated CD4 TCRs spanning spike, with dominance at 160-218 and 743-854.

J lost 7 bases, V lost 0 bases, and 5 bases had no gene match. Germline CDR1 and CDR2: SGHNT and YENEEA. The CDR3 has 15 amino acids. The method was immunoSEQ multiplex PCR; TCRdb's version includes in-frame clones alone and lacks a portion of them. The sample comprises 95,000 to 150,000 clones, roughly 84% of which are singletons, and approximately 10% rests with the top ten. On this clone itself: Antigen unknown.

This clonotype was obtained from an adult in good health. The sample in question was peripheral blood, obtained on day 0 of AZD1222 vaccination. J is TRBJ2-1 and V is TRBV11-3; TRBD2 agrees at 8 bases. CDR3 sequence (DNA): TGTGCCAGCAGCTTAGATGCGGGGGGCCCGAATGAGCAGTTCTTC. It translates to CASSLDAGGPNEQFF.